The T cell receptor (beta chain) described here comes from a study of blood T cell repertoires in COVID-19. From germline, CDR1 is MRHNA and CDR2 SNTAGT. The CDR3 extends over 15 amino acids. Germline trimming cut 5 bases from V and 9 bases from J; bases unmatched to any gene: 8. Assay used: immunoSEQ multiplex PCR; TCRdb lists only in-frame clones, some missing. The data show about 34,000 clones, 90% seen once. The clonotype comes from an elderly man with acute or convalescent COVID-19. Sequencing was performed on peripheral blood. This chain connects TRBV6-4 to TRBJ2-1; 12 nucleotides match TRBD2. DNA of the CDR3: TGTGCCAGCAGTCCTAGCGGGGGGGCCTGGGGTGAGCAGTTCTTC. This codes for CASSPSGGAWGEQFF.